This TCR beta chain emerged from a study of regulatory T cells in long-lasting Graves disease. This CDR3 is 15 amino acids long. Germline CDR1 and CDR2: MDHEN and SYDVKM. The V and J ends lost 3 bases and 5 bases, in that order; junction bases with no gene match: 5. This clonotype was seen more than once but under ten times. The TCR beta library used iRepertoire HTBI primers with Arm-PCR amplification of CDR3. Each CDR3 protein is one row after TCRdb ran MiXCR on the multiplex PCR reads. The sample holds about 530,000 distinct CDR3 sequences, 16% seen once. Regarding time point: newly diagnosed GD, antithyroid drugs for less than 3 months. The TCR library was made from RNA that had been extracted from PBMCs in TRIzol. This sample also appeared in a second study, on T cells in Graves' hyperthyroidism and ophthalmopathy.

This TCR derives from a woman between 40 and 65 years old with Graves disease. V usage is TRBV28 and J usage is TRBJ2-2; TRBD1 agrees at 8 bases. This specimen consisted of peripheral blood mononuclear cells (PBMCs), obtained at new diagnosis, from a patient treated with antithyroid drugs. DNA for the CDR3: TGTGCCAGCAGTTTGATGGGACAGGAAACCGGGGAGCTGTTTTTT. This gives the protein CASSLMGQETGELFF.